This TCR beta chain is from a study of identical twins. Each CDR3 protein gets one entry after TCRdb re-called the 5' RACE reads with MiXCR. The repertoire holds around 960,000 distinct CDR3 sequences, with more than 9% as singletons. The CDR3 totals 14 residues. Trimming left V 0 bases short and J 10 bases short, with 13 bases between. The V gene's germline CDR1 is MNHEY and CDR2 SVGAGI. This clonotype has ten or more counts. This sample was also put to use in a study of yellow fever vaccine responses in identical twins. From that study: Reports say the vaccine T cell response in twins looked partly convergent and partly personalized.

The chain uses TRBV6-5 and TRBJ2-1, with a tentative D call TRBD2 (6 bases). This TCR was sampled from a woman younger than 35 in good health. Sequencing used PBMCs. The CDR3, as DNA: TGTGCCAGCAGTTACTCTTCTAGCGCCACCGAGCAGTTCTTC. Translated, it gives CASSYSSSATEQFF.